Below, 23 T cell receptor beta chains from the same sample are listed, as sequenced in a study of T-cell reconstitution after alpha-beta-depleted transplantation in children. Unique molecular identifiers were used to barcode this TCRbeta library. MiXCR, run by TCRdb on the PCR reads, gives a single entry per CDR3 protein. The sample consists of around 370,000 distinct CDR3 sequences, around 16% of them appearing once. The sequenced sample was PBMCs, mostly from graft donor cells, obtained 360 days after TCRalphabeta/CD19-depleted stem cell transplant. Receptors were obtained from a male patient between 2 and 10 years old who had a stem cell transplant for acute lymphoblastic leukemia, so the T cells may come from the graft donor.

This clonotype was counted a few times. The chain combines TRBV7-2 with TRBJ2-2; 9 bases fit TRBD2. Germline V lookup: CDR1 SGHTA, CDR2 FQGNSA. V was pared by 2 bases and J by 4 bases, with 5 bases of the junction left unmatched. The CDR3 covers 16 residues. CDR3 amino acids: CASSLFSGRGTGELFF. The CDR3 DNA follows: TGTGCCAGCAGCTTATTTAGCGGGAGAGGCACCGGGGAGCTGTTTTTT.

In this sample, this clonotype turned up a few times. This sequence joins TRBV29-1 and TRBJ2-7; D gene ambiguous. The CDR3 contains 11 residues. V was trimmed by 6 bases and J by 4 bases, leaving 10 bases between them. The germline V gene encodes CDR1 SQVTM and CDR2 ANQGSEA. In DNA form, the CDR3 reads TGCAGCGTCGTGGGGATTTACGAGCAGTACTTC. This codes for CSVVGIYEQYF.

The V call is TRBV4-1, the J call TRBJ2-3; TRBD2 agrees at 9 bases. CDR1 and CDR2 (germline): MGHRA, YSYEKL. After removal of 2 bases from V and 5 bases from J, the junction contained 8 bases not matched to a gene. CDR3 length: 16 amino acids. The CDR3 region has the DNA TGCGCCAGCAGCCAATCCCGCGGGAGGGCCCAAGATACGCAGTATTTT. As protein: CASSQSRGRAQDTQYF.

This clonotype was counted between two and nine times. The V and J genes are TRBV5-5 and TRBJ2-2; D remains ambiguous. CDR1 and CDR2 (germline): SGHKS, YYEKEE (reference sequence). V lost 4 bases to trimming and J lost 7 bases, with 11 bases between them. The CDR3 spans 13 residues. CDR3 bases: TGTGCCAGCAGCAGAGGAATGGGCGGGGAGCTGTTTTTT. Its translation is CASSRGMGGELFF.

CDR3 in DNA: TGTGCCAGCAGCGACGAAAGGGGCACAGATACGCAGTATTTT. It specifies CASSDERGTDTQYF. This chain links TRBV9 with TRBJ2-3; D not certain. This CDR3 contains 14 residues. The V gene lost 3 bases and the J gene lost 1 base, with 9 bases spanning the gap. Germline V gives CDR1 SGDLS, CDR2 YYNGEE.

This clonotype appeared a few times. Written as DNA, the CDR3 is TGCAGTGCCGGGACAGGGGGTCTCAATCAGCCCCAGCATTTT. Translation gives CSAGTGGLNQPQHF. This chain joins TRBV20-1 and TRBJ1-5, with 11 bases fitting TRBD1. Germline V CDR1 and CDR2: DFQATT, SNEGSKA (reference sequence). This CDR3 has 14 residues. The trim removed 6 bases at V and 3 bases at J, leaving 4 bases unmatched.

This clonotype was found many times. CDR3: CAISESSGWGGEQFF. The CDR3 DNA reads as TGTGCCATCAGTGAGAGTAGCGGGTGGGGGGGTGAGCAGTTCTTC. The chain links TRBV10-3 to TRBJ2-1, with 7 nucleotides matching TRBD2. With V trimmed by 2 bases and J by 9 bases, 10 bases remained unmatched. The CDR3 loop spans 15 amino acids. Per germline, CDR1 ENHRY and CDR2 SYGVKD.

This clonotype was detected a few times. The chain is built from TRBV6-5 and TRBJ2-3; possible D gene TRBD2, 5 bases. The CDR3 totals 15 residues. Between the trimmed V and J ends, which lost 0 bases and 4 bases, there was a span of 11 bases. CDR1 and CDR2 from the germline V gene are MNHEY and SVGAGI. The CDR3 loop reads CASSYSGVVADTQYF. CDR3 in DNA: TGTGCCAGCAGTTACTCGGGAGTCGTCGCAGATACGCAGTATTTT.

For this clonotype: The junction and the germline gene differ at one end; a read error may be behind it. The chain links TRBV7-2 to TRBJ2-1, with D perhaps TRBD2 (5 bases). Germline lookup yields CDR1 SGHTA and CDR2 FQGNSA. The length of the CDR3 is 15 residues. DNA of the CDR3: TGTGCCAGCAGGTTAGGACTCCTCCCGTTCGATGAGCAGTTCTTC. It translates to CASRLGLLPFDEQFF.

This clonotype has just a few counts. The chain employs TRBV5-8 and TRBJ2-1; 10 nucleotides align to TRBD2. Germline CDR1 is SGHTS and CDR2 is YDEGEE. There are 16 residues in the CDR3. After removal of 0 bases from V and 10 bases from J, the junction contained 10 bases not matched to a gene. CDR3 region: CASSLVPAGGPREQFF. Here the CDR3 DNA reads TGTGCCAGCAGCTTGGTTCCAGCGGGAGGGCCTCGGGAGCAGTTCTTC. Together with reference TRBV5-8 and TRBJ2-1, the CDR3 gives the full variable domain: EAGVTQSPTHLIKTRGQQATLRCSPISGHTSVYWYQQALGLGLQFLLWYDEGEERNRGNFPPRFSGRQFPNYSSELNVNALELEDSALYLCASSLVPAGGPREQFFGPGTRLTVL.

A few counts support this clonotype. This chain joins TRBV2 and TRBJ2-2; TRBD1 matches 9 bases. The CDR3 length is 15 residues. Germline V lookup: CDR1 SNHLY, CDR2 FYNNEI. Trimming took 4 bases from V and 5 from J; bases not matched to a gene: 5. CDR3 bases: TGTGCCAGCAGTGGCGGACAGGGGTTTACCGGGGAGCTGTTTTTT. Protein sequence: CASSGGQGFTGELFF.

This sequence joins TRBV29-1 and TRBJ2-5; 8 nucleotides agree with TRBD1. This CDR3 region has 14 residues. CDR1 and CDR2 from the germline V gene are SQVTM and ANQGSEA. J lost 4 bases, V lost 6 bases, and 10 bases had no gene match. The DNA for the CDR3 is TGCAGCGTCAGGGGGCAGGGGGGAAGAGAGACCCAGTACTTC. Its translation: CSVRGQGGRETQYF.

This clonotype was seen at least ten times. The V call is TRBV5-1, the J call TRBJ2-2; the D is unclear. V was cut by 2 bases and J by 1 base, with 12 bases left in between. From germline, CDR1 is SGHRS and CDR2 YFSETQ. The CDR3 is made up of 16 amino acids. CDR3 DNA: TGCGCCAGCAGCTTCTTGTTGCCAGGGAACACCGGGGAGCTGTTTTTT. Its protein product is CASSFLLPGNTGELFF.

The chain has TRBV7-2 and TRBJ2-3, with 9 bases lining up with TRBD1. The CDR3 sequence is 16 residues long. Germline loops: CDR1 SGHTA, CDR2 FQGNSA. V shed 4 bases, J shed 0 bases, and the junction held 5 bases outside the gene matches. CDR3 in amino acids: CASSYTGGGSTDTQYF. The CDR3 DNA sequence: TGTGCCAGCAGCTACACAGGGGGCGGGAGCACAGATACGCAGTATTTT.

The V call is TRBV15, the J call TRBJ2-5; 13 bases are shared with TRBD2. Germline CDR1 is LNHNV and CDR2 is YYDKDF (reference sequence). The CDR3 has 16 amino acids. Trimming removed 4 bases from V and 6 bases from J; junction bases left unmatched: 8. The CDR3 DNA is TGTGCCACCAGCACAGGGACTAGCGGGAAGTTGAAGACCCAGTACTTC. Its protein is CATSTGTSGKLKTQYF.

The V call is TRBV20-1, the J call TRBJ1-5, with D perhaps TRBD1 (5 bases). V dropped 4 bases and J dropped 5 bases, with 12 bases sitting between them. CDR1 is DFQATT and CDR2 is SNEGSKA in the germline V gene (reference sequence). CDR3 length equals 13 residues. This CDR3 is CSANQGDYQPQHF. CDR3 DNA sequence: TGCAGTGCTAACCAGGGTGATTATCAGCCCCAGCATTTT.

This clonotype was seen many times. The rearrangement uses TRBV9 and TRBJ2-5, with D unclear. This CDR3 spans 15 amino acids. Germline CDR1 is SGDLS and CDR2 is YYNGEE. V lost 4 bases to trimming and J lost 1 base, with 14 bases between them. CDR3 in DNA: TGTGCCAGCAGCCCCGGCGTAGGGATCCAAGAGACCCAGTACTTC. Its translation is CASSPGVGIQETQYF.

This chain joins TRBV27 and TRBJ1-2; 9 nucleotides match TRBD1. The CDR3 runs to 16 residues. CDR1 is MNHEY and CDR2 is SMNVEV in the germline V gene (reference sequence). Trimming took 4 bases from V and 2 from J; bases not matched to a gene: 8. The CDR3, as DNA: TGTGCCAGCAGTTCCCATCGGACAGGGGAGAACTATGGCTACACCTTC. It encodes CASSSHRTGENYGYTF.

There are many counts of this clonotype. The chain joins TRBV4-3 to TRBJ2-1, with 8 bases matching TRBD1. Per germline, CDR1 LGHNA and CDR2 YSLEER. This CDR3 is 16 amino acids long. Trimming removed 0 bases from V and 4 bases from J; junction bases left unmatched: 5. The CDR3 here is CASSQDRTGPYNEQFF. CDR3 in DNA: TGCGCCAGCAGCCAAGACCGGACAGGGCCTTACAATGAGCAGTTCTTC.

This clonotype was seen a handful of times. DNA of the CDR3: TGCAGTGCTGGTCGAGGGGGAGCCACCGGGGAGCTGTTTTTT. It translates to CSAGRGGATGELFF. The rearrangement uses TRBV20-1 and TRBJ2-2, with D possibly being TRBD1 (6 bases). This CDR3 is 14 amino acids long. Germline V gives CDR1 DFQATT, CDR2 SNEGSKA (reference sequence). V shed 5 bases and J shed 4 bases, with 14 bases lying between them.

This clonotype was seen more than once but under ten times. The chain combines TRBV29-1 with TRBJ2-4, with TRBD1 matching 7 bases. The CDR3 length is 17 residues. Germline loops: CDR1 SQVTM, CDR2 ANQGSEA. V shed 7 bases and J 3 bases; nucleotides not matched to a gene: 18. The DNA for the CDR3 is TGCAGCGCCGAGAGAGGGAGAGGGGGCCGAAACAAAAACATTCAGTACTTC. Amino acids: CSAERGRGGRNKNIQYF.

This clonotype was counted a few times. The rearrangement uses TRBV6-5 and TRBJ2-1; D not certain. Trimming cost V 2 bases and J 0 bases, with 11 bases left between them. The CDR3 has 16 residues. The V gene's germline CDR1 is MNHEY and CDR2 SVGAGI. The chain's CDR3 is CASSYLPLSSYNEQFF. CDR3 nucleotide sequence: TGTGCCAGCAGTTACCTCCCATTGAGCTCCTACAATGAGCAGTTCTTC.

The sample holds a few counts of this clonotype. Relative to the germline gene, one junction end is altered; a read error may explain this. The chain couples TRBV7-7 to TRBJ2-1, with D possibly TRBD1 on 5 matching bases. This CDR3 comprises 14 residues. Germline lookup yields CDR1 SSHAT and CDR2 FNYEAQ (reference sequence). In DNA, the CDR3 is TGTGCTAGCAGCCCATCGCCAGGGATCAATGAGCAGTTCTTC. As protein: CASSPSPGINEQFF.